This T cell receptor beta chain was retrieved from a study of post-analysis software for immune sequencing data. Study findings and constraints: Five TRBV segments, including TRBV5-6, TRBV5-1 and TRBV20-1, were more frequent in patients than controls.

This clonotype occurred a few times. Its antigen is not identified. Unique molecular identifiers were built into the TCR beta cDNA libraries. One entry per CDR3 protein results from TCRdb running MiXCR on the PCR reads. In the table there are about 680,000 distinct CDR3 sequences, 59% of which are singletons. The CDR3 is made up of 13 amino acids. V was trimmed by 6 bases and J by 3 bases, leaving 12 bases between them. Germline CDR1 LNHDA, CDR2 SQIVND (reference sequence). This chain joins TRBV19 and TRBJ2-7; D is uncertain. Sequenced material: blood. This receptor was obtained from a girl aged 2 to 9 with multiple sclerosis. The CDR3 nucleotides read TGTGCCAGTAGCCCTGGCAGCTACTACGAGCAGTACTTC. Encoded protein: CASSPGSYYEQYF.